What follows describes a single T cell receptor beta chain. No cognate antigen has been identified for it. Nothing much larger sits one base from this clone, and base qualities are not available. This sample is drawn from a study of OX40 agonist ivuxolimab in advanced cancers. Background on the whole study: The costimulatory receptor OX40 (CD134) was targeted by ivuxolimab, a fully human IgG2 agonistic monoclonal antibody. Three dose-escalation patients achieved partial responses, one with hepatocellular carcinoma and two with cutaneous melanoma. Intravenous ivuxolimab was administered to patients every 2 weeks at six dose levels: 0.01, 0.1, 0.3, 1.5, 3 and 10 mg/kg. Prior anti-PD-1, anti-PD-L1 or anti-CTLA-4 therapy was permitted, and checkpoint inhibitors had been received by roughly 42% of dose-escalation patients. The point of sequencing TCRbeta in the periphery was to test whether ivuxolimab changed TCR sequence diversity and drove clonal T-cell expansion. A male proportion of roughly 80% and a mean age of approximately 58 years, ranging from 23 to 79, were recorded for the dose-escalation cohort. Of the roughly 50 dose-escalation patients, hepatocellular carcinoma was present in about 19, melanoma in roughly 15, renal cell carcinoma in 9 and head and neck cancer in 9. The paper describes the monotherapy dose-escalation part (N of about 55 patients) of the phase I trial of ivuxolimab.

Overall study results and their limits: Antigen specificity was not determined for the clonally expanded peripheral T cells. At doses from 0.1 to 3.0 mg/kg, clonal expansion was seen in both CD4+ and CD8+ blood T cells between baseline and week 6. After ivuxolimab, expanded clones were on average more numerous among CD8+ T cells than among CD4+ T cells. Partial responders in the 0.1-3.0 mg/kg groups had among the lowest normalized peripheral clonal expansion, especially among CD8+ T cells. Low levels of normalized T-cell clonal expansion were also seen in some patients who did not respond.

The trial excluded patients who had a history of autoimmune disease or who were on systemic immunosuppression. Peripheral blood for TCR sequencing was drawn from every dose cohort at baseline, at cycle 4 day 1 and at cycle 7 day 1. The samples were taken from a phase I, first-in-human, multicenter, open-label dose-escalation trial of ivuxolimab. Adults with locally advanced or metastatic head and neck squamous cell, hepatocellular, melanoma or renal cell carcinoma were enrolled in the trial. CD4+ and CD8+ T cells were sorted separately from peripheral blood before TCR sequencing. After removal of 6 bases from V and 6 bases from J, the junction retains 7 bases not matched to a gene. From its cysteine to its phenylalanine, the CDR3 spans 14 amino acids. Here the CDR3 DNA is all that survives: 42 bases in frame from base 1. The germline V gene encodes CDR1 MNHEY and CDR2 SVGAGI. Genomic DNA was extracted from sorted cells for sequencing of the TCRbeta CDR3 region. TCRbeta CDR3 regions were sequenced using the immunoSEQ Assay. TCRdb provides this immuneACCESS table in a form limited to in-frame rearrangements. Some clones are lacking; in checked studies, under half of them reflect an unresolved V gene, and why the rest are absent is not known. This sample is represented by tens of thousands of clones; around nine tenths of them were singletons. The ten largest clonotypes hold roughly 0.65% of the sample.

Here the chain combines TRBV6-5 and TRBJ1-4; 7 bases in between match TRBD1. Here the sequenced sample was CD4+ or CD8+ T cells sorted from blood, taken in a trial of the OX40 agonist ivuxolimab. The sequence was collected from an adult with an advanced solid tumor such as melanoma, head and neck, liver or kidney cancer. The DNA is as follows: TGTGCCAGCAGACTGACAGGGCGCCATGAAAAACTGTTTTTT. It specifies CASRLTGRHEKLFF.